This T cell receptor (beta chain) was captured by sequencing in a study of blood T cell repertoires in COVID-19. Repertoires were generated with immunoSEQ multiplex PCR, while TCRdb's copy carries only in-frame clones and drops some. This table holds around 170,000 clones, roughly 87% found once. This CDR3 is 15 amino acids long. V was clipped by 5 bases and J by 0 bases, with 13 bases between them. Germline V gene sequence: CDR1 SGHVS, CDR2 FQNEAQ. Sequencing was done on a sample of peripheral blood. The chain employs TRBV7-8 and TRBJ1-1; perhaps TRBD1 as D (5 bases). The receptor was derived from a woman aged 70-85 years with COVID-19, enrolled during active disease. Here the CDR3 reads CASSGRQFMNTEAFF. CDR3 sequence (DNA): TGTGCCAGCAGCGGGCGACAGTTCATGAACACTGAAGCTTTCTTT.